The sequence of this T cell receptor beta chain was determined in a study of T cells in Graves' hyperthyroidism and ophthalmopathy. Study outcomes and limitations: Most clonotypes expanded in the thyroid (above 0.001) were also present in blood. Ophthalmopathy was model-predicted a median roughly six months pre-onset.

A note on this clonotype: What it recognizes is unknown.

Uncontrolled infection, other autoimmune disease, pregnancy or lactation excluded patients. Diagnoses used clinical symptoms, serum thyroxine and TRAb, thyroid ultrasound and orbital computed tomography. Amplified TCR beta CDR3 regions derived from RNA transcripts. The HTBI primer set drove a first-round RT-PCR of the TCR CDR3. TCRdb recomputed calls from the multiplex PCR reads with MiXCR, one row per CDR3 protein. The data hold approximately 640,000 distinct CDR3 sequences, with 40% to 55% observed a single time. The sample was peripheral blood or thyroid tissue (not recorded which). The TCR sequence derives from an adult man with Graves' disease, either hyperthyroidism or ophthalmopathy (not recorded which).

The CDR3 nucleotides read TGTGCCAGCAGCCCGGGGGACAGGATCAACACTGAAGCTTTCTTT. Encoded protein: CASSPGDRINTEAFF. The genes are TRBV9 and TRBJ1-1; 8 bases align to TRBD1. CDR1 and CDR2 (germline): SGDLS, YYNGEE. V dropped 4 bases and J dropped 2; count of bases not matched to a gene: 7. The CDR3 spans 15 residues.